A single sample is the source of the 4 T cell receptor beta chains below, sequenced in a study of CD8+CD57+ T cells in acquired aplastic anemia. For CDR3 and TCR beta VDJ profiling, genomic DNA was the template used. MiXCR, run by TCRdb on the reads, gives a single entry per CDR3 protein. The sample consists of about 160,000 distinct CDR3 sequences, more than 45% of them appearing once. The sequenced patients had an expansion of CD8+CD57+ cells seen by flow cytometry. Sequencing was done on a sample of sorted CD4+, CD8+, or CD8+CD57+ T cells (not recorded which) from PBMCs. These receptor sequences come from a human donor with aplastic anemia.

The chain has TRBV20-1 and TRBJ2-5, with D perhaps TRBD1 or TRBD2 (5 bases each). Looked up from germline, CDR1 is DFQATT and CDR2 is SNEGSKA (reference sequence). The ends were cut back, 4 bases at V and 7 bases at J, with 16 bases in the middle. This CDR3 region has 13 residues. CDR3 sequence reads: CSATPGAKGTQYF. CDR3 sequence (DNA): TGCAGTGCTACACCCGGGGCCAAAGGGACCCAGTACTTC.

The chain combines TRBV20-1 with TRBJ1-6; 9 bases fit TRBD1. Germline CDR1 is DFQATT and CDR2 is SNEGSKA (reference sequence). The V segment lost 6 bases and the J segment 8 bases; nucleotides outside the gene matches: 8. CDR3 length: 14 amino acids. DNA for the CDR3: TGCAGTGCCCGTACAGGGGGCACTGATTCACCCCTCCACTTT. Protein: CSARTGGTDSPLHF.

The chain couples TRBV20-1 to TRBJ2-7, with TRBD2 matching 7 bases. This CDR3 comprises 14 residues. V was pared by 0 bases and J by 3 bases, with 5 bases of the junction left unmatched. CDR1 is DFQATT and CDR2 is SNEGSKA in the germline V gene (reference sequence). CDR3 sequence: CSARDLRESYEQYF. CDR3 DNA: TGCAGTGCTAGAGATTTGCGGGAGAGCTACGAGCAGTACTTC.

This clonotype appeared a few times. V is TRBV29-1 and J is TRBJ2-2, with 7 bases aligning to TRBD2. Germline CDR1 SQVTM, CDR2 ANQGSEA. CDR3 length: 16 amino acids. V dropped 2 bases and J dropped 3; count of bases not matched to a gene: 9. The CDR3, as DNA: TGCAGCGTTGAACTAGCGGAGGCGACCTACACCGGGGAGCTGTTTTTT. Its translation: CSVELAEATYTGELFF.